This TCR beta chain was profiled in a study of cytomegalovirus exposure and HLA in healthy donors. Notes on the study in general: Usually a TCR sequence was rare, but some public TCRs were found in many donors. Diagnosis of cytomegalovirus status made by the classifier reportedly showed high specificity and sensitivity.

A word on this clone: Antigen specificity is unknown.

CDR1 and CDR2 (germline): MNHNS, SASEGT. The length of the CDR3 is 16 residues. V trimming: 1 base; J trimming: 5 bases; junction bases outside the gene matches: 5. Donors came from a validation cohort of over a hundred subjects, distinct from the first 666-subject cohort. The assay was immunoSEQ multiplex PCR, and TCRdb's table has in-frame clones only and misses some. Of tens of thousands of clones in the sample, approximately 89% were seen once. The TCR sequence derives from a woman aged 18-29 years in good health and CMV-seropositive. The J gene is TRBJ2-2, the V gene TRBV6-1; 9 nucleotides align to TRBD2. The specimen was PBMCs. The CDR3, as DNA: TGTGCCAGCAGTGAAGGGCGTAGCGGGGGAACCGGGGAGCTGTTTTTT. Protein product: CASSEGRSGGTGELFF.